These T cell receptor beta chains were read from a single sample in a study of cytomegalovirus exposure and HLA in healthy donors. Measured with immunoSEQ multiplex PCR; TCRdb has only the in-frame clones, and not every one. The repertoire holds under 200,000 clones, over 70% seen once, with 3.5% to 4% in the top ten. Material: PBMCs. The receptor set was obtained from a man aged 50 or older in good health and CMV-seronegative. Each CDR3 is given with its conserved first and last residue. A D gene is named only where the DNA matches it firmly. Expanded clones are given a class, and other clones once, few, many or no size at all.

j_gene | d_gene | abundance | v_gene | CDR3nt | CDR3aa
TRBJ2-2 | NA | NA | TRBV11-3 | TGTGCCAGCAGCTTAATCGGTTATAGAGGGACCGGGGAGCTGTTTTTT | CASSLIGYRGTGELFF
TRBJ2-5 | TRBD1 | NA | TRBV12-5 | TGTGCTAGTGGTCCCGGGGGACAGGGAGAGACCCAGTACTTC | CASGPGGQGETQYF
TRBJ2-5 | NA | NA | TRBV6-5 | TGTGCCAGCAAAGGCCAGGGGGAGACCCAGTACTTC | CASKGQGETQYF
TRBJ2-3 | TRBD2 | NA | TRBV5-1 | TGCGCCAGCAGCAGGACTAGCGGGGGGGCCTCAGATACGCAGTATTTT | CASSRTSGGASDTQYF
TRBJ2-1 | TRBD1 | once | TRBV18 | TGTGCCAGCTCACCCCGGGACAGTAACAATGAGCAGTTCTTC | CASSPRDSNNEQFF
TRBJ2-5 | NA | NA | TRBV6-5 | TGTGCCAGCAGTTACTCCAGGCCCGCTGAAGAGACCCAGTACTTC | CASSYSRPAEETQYF
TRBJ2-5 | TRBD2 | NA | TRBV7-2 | TGTGCCAGCAGCTTAGGAGCTAGCGGGGGGGCGCGGGAGACCCAGTACTTC | CASSLGASGGARETQYF
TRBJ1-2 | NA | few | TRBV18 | TGTGCCAGCTCACCATATAGCCTCCCCGGGGGCTACACCTTC | CASSPYSLPGGYTF
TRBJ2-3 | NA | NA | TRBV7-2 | TGTGCCAGCAGCTTAGTCCCAGGTCAGAGCACAGATACGCAGTATTTT | CASSLVPGQSTDTQYF
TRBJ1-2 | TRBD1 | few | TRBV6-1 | TGTGCCAGCAGGCCCTCCGGGACAGGAAACTATGGCTACACCTTC | CASRPSGTGNYGYTF
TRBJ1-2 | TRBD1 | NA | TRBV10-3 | TGTGCCATCAATGAAGGACAGGGGCGTAATTGCTACACCTTC | CAINEGQGRNCYTF
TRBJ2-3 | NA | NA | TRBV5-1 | TGCGCCAGCAGCTCGGCGGTCAGCACAGATACGCAGTATTTT | CASSSAVSTDTQYF
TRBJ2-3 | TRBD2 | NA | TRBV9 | TGTGCCAGCAGCGTTAGCGGGGGGGAAACAGATACGCAGTATTTT | CASSVSGGETDTQYF
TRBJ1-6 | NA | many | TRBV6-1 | TGTGCCAGCAGTCACCGACAGTGGAATTCACCCCTCCACTTT | CASSHRQWNSPLHF
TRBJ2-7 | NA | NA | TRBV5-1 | TGCGCCAGCAGCTTCACAGGGTCCTACGAGCAGTACTTC | CASSFTGSYEQYF
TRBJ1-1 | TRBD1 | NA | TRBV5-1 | TGCGCCAGCAGCGGGCAGGGGGACACTGAAGCTTTCTTT | CASSGQGDTEAFF
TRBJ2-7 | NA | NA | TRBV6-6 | TGTGCCAGCAGGACAGTGGCTACCTACGAGCAGTACTTC | CASRTVATYEQYF
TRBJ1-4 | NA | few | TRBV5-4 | TGTGCCAGCAGTTCCGTTGGACTAGTGGAAAAACTGTTTTTT | CASSSVGLVEKLFF
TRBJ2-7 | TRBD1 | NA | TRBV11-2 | TGTGCCAGCAGCCAGGGACAGAGGGTCAACGAGCAGTACTTC | CASSQGQRVNEQYF
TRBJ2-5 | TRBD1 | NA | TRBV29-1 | TGCAGCGTTGGTGTGACAGGGTCACAAGAGACCCAGTACTTC | CSVGVTGSQETQYF
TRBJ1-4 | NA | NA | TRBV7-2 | TGTGCCAGCAGCTTAGAAGAGGGTGGGAAACTGTTTTTT | CASSLEEGGKLFF
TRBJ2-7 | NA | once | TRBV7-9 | TGTTCCAGCAGCACCGACAGATACGAGCAGTACTTC | CSSSTDRYEQYF
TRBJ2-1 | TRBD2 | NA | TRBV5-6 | TGTGCCAGCAGCTACGGGACTAGCGAGAATGAGCAGTTCTTC | CASSYGTSENEQFF
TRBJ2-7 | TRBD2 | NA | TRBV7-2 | TGTGCCAGCAGCTTAGAGTCTAGCGGGGACCCCTACGAGCAGTACTTC | CASSLESSGDPYEQYF
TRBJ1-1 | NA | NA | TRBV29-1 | TGCAGCGTTGAAGCCGCGATAGTGAGCACTGAAGCTTTCTTT | CSVEAAIVSTEAFF
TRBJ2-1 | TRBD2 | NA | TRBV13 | TGTGCCAGCAGCCCCAGCGGGAGCTCCTACAATGAGCAGTTCTTC | CASSPSGSSYNEQFF
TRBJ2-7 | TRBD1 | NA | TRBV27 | TGTGCCAGCAGTCCTACAGGGGGCTACGAGCAGTACTTC | CASSPTGGYEQYF
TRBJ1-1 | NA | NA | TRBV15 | TGTGCCACCAGCAGAGGAGGTGAAGGCGCTGAAGCTTTCTTT | CATSRGGEGAEAFF
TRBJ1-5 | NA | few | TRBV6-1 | TGTGCCAGCAAACAGAGCAATCAGCCCCAGCATTTT | CASKQSNQPQHF
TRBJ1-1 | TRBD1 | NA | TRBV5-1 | TGCGCCAGCAGCTTGGGACAGGGGACGAATGAAGCTTTCTTT | CASSLGQGTNEAFF
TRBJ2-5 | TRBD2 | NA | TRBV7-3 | TGTGCCAGCAGCGCCCGGGGGGGGATCCAAGAGACCCAGTACTTC | CASSARGGIQETQYF
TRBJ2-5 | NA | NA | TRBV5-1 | TGCGCCAGCAGCCGACCGGGGCAAGAGACCCAGTACTTC | CASSRPGQETQYF
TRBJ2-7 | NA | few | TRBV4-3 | TGCGCCAGCAGCCAAGATTGGGGCAGTTCGTACGAGCAGTACTTC | CASSQDWGSSYEQYF
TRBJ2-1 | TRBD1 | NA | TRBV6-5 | TGTGCCAGCAGTTTCAGGGGACAGGGGGCGTTAGAGCAGTTCTTC | CASSFRGQGALEQFF
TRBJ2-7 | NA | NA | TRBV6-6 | TGTGCCAGCAGTTACTGGGACACCTCATACGAGCAGTACTTC | CASSYWDTSYEQYF
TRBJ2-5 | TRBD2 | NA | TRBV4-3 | TGCGCCAGCAGCCAAGGGGATAGCGGGGGGGCGAGGGAAGAGACCCAGTACTTC | CASSQGDSGGAREETQYF
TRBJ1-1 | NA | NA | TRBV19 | TGTGCCAGTAGTATCACAGGGAACACTGAAGCTTTCTTT | CASSITGNTEAFF